These T cell receptor beta chains were read from a single sample in a study of shared clonotypes between healthy human individuals. Using immunoSEQ multiplex PCR, the repertoire was profiled, and TCRdb retains in-frame clones only, with some absent. Seen here are 2.5 million or so clones, roughly 92% observed once, and the top ten hold around 0.14%. Sequencing used naive CD4+ T cells sorted from blood. The receptors stem from a man younger than 35 in good health. Each CDR3 is given with its conserved first and last residue. The D gene is left open where the match is weak. Expanded clones get a size class; other rows say once, few or many, or leave the size out.

clone size	D gene	V gene	J gene	CDR3 DNA	CDR3 protein
NA	NA	TRBV11-2	TRBJ1-2	TGTGCCAGCAGCAAAGGGCAGGGGATCGGCTACACCTTC	CASSKGQGIGYTF
NA	TRBD2	TRBV11-2	TRBJ2-7	TGTGCCAGCAGCCGGTCGACTAGCGGGACGTACGAGCAGTACTTC	CASSRSTSGTYEQYF
NA	NA	TRBV19	TRBJ1-2	TGTGCCAGTAGTGTTCCCCAGGTCTCCTATGGCTACACCTTC	CASSVPQVSYGYTF
NA	TRBD1	TRBV7-2	TRBJ1-2	TGTGCCAGCAGCCCTACCGTGACAGGGAGGGGTGGCTACACCTTC	CASSPTVTGRGGYTF
NA	TRBD2	TRBV27	TRBJ2-7	TGTGCCAGCAGTCGACTAGCGGGGGGCACAGCCTACGAGCAGTACTTC	CASSRLAGGTAYEQYF
NA	TRBD2	TRBV5-5	TRBJ2-3	TGTGCCAGCAGCATAGGACTAGTGGTACCCCCAGATACGCAGTATTTT	CASSIGLVVPPDTQYF
NA	NA	TRBV10-3	TRBJ2-2	TGTGCCATCAGTGCAGGGGCCGACACCGGGGAGCTGTTTTTT	CAISAGADTGELFF
few	TRBD1	TRBV10-2	TRBJ1-1	TGCGCCAGCAGGGAGTCGGGACAGGAGAACACTGAAGCTTTCTTT	CASRESGQENTEAFF
NA	NA	TRBV4-1	TRBJ2-7	TGCGCCAGCAGCCAAGATCCAGGTAGGGACCAGTACTTC	CASSQDPGRDQYF
NA	NA	TRBV4-1	TRBJ2-2	TGCGCCAGCAGCCAACTGGGCACCGGGGAGCTGTTTTTT	CASSQLGTGELFF
NA	NA	TRBV5-6	TRBJ1-3	TGTGCCAGCAGCTTGGGAGGACGGCAGGGACGCTCTGGAAACACCATATATTTT	CASSLGGRQGRSGNTIYF
NA	NA	TRBV5-1	TRBJ2-3	TGCGCCAGCAGCCAGGTCGGGACTAGCACAGATACGCAGTATTTT	CASSQVGTSTDTQYF
NA	TRBD1	TRBV6-6	TRBJ2-6	TGTGCCAGCTGGGACAGCTCTGGGGCCAACGTCCTGACTTTC	CASWDSSGANVLTF
NA	NA	TRBV6-6	TRBJ2-2	TGTGCCAGCAGTCTTACTAGGACGAACACCGGGGAGCTGTTTTTT	CASSLTRTNTGELFF
NA	TRBD2	TRBV6-5	TRBJ2-3	TGTGTCGTCCGGGGGGGGACCACAGATACGCAGTATTTT	CVVRGGTTDTQYF
NA	NA	TRBV4-3	TRBJ1-2	TGCGCCAGCAGCCAAGATCGAAGCGCGGAGGGCTACACCTTC	CASSQDRSAEGYTF
NA	NA	TRBV5-4	TRBJ2-3	TGTGCCAGCAGGAGACACGTAACAGACACAGATACGCAGTATTTT	CASRRHVTDTDTQYF
NA	TRBD1	TRBV2	TRBJ2-7	TGTGCCATCGAGAACTCGGCAGGGGGCCACGAGCAGTACTTC	CAIENSAGGHEQYF
once	TRBD1	TRBV29-1	TRBJ1-3	TGCAGCGCAGGGGGCCGGGAAACTGGAAACACCATATATTTT	CSAGGRETGNTIYF
NA	TRBD2	TRBV7-3	TRBJ2-5	TGTGCCAGCAGCTTAGGGATAGCGGGGGCGCAAGAGACCCAGTACTTC	CASSLGIAGAQETQYF